The rows below give T cell receptor beta chains drawn from one sample of a study of T cells in Graves' hyperthyroidism and ophthalmopathy. TCRdb fed the multiplex PCR reads into MiXCR, producing one record per CDR3 protein. This sample carries roughly 580,000 distinct CDR3 sequences, around 42% of them seen once, and the ten largest clones take approximately 8.2%. What was sequenced was peripheral blood or thyroid tissue (not recorded which). Source of these receptors: a woman between 18 and 29 years old with Graves' hyperthyroidism. The CDR3 runs from the conserved cysteine through the conserved F or W.

v_call	j_call	cdr3_aa
TRBV10-3	TRBJ1-2	CAISESEGHYGYTF
TRBV20-1	TRBJ1-2	CSARVAGGDYGYTF
TRBV28	TRBJ1-6	CASSLYGTGGAKSPLHF
TRBV2	TRBJ1-5	CASSQGPFSTQPQHF
TRBV7-2	TRBJ2-5	CASSLPAGTGETQYF
TRBV2	TRBJ1-6	CASSDRRSSSPLHF
TRBV4-2	TRBJ2-7	CASSRGKGTSGLHEQYF
TRBV7-9	TRBJ1-1	CASSLGVTEAFF
TRBV29-1	TRBJ2-2	CSASLDGAGELFF
TRBV12-3/TRBV12-4	TRBJ2-3	CASSLLGWSTDTQYF
TRBV6-6	TRBJ2-5	CASSYSVTRPETQYF
TRBV15	TRBJ1-2	CASSQGNRALVAYGYTF
TRBV19	TRBJ1-3	CASSYPDGGNTIYF
TRBV2	TRBJ2-7	CASRGTLDSYEQYF
TRBV11-2	TRBJ1-1	CASSPREFGFAVGAFF
TRBV29-1	TRBJ1-2	CSVEAGGGGFYGYTF
TRBV20-1	TRBJ2-5	CSAAGGVGTQYF
TRBV6-5	TRBJ2-7	CASSYRRGGGDEQYF
TRBV7-3	TRBJ1-4	CASSQEPGRGPEKLFF
TRBV10-2	TRBJ2-7	CASSRTTAYEQYF